These 20 T cell receptor beta chains came from one sample sequenced in a study of spatial heterogeneity in lung cancer. Time point described: blood at routine non-recurrence follow-up after resection. TCRdb re-called the 5' RACE reads with MiXCR, one entry per CDR3 protein. In the table there are some 10,000 distinct CDR3 sequences, 9.5% to 13% of which are singletons. The source material was PBMCs, sampled at follow-up. The receptors were sampled from a female donor with early-stage non-small cell lung cancer.

This clonotype was picked up many times. The rearrangement links TRBV24-1 to TRBJ2-2; 7 bases match TRBD1. CDR3 length: 21 residues. With 5 bases clipped from V and 1 base from J, the junction kept 21 bases outside the gene matches. CDR1 and CDR2 from the germline V gene are KGHDR and SFDVKD. The CDR3 reads CATSVTRDRDPVGLNTGELFF. CDR3 bases: TGTGCCACCAGTGTTACCCGAGACAGGGACCCCGTCGGCTTGAACACCGGGGAGCTGTTTTTT.

This clonotype was counted at least ten times. This chain connects TRBV20-1 to TRBJ1-6; possible D gene TRBD1, 5 bases. Trimming removed 2 bases from V and 5 bases from J, with 7 bases in between. The CDR3 has 13 residues. The germline gives CDR1 DFQATT, CDR2 SNEGSKA (reference sequence). The CDR3 is CSARIQDNSPLHF. DNA for the CDR3: TGCAGTGCTAGAATACAGGATAATTCACCCCTCCACTTT.

The sample holds many counts of this clonotype. V gene TRBV6-6 combines with J gene TRBJ2-3, with a weak D call TRBD1 (6 bases). Trimming removed 2 bases at V and 3 bases at J, with 12 bases between. The CDR3 length is 15 residues. CDR1 and CDR2 from the germline V gene are MNHNY and SVGAGI (reference sequence). CDR3 sequence (DNA): TGTGCCAGCAGTTACCAGGGGTCCAAGACAGATACGCAGTATTTT. Translating it yields CASSYQGSKTDTQYF.

This clonotype was seen at least ten times. The J gene is TRBJ2-5, the V gene TRBV28; a weak D match, TRBD1 (5 bases). The V gene's germline CDR1 is MDHEN and CDR2 SYDVKM. This CDR3 contains 13 residues. Trimming took 4 bases from V and 1 from J, leaving 7 bases between them. CDR3 sequence reads: CASSWGFQETQYF. CDR3 nucleotides: TGTGCCAGCAGTTGGGGCTTCCAAGAGACCCAGTACTTC.

This clonotype showed up many times. The V call is TRBV9, the J call TRBJ2-3, with 12 bases matching TRBD2. J was trimmed by 6 bases and V by 1 base; bases with no gene match: 9. In germline, CDR1 is SGDLS, CDR2 YYNGEE. The length of the CDR3 is 17 residues. Here the CDR3 reads CASSVSRSLAGGDTQYF. CDR3 nucleotides: TGTGCCAGCAGCGTATCCCGATCGCTAGCGGGGGGGGATACGCAGTATTTT.

This clonotype was recorded at least ten times. For the CDR3, the DNA is TGCAGCGGCCGGGACAGGGGGCCCTATGAGCAGTTCTTC. This codes for CSGRDRGPYEQFF. The chain uses TRBV29-1 and TRBJ2-1; 12 bases match TRBD1. From germline, CDR1 is SQVTM and CDR2 ANQGSEA. This CDR3 is built from 13 residues. The ends lost 7 bases at V and 8 bases at J; junction bases unmatched: 6.

At least ten counts were recorded for this clonotype. The J gene is TRBJ1-6, the V gene TRBV7-9; the D gene is possibly TRBD1 (6 bases). The CDR3 is 12 residues long. V was clipped by 11 bases and J by 11 bases, with 16 bases between them. Germline lookup yields CDR1 SEHNR and CDR2 FQNEAQ (reference sequence). The CDR3 DNA follows: TGTGCCGCGGGGCAGGGGTTGACACCCCTCCACTTT. Amino acid sequence: CAAGQGLTPLHF.

V gene TRBV28 combines with J gene TRBJ1-2; no clear D. CDR3 size: 14 residues. Per the germline V gene, CDR1 is MDHEN and CDR2 is SYDVKM. The V end was cut by 3 bases, the J end by 1 base, with 9 bases between. The CDR3, as DNA: TGTGCCAGCAGTTTCGCCGGGATTAACTATGGCTACACCTTC. It is translated as CASSFAGINYGYTF.

This clonotype has ten or more counts. This sequence joins TRBV7-8 and TRBJ2-7; weak D call: TRBD1 (7 bases). The CDR3 totals 14 residues. From germline, CDR1 is SGHVS and CDR2 FQNEAQ. V lost 3 bases and J lost 5, with 14 bases in between. CDR3 DNA: TGTGCCAGCAGCTTTGCAGGGGGACTGGACGAGCAGTACTTC. As protein: CASSFAGGLDEQYF. The full variable domain, rest sourced from reference TRBV7-8 and TRBJ2-7, is GAGVSQSPRYKVAKRGQDVALRCDPISGHVSLFWYQQALGQGPEFLTYFQNEAQLDKSGLPSDRFFAERPEGSVSTLKIQRTQQEDSAVYLCASSFAGGLDEQYFGPGTRLTVT.

This clonotype came up many times. V is TRBV6-2 or TRBV6-3 and J is TRBJ1-1; a weak D match, TRBD1 (6 bases). CDR1 is MNHEY, CDR2 SVGEGT, per germline. The V and J ends lost 6 bases and 4 bases respectively, with 12 bases between them. The CDR3 spans 13 residues. The CDR3 nucleotides are TGTGCCAGCAGAGGGGGGCTGAGCACTGAAGCTTTCTTT. It encodes CASRGGLSTEAFF.

There are many counts of this clonotype. The chain carries TRBV12-3 or TRBV12-4 and TRBJ2-5; 8 bases agree with TRBD2. V trimming: 5 bases; J trimming: 2 bases; junction bases outside the gene matches: 7. CDR3 length: 15 residues. The DNA of the CDR3 is TGTGCCAGCAGTCTCGGGGGGGCCGGGCAAGAGACCCAGTACTTC. This codes for CASSLGGAGQETQYF.

Many counts were recorded for this clonotype. The V and J genes are TRBV9 and TRBJ2-3, with 9 bases fitting TRBD2. The CDR3 totals 16 residues. Losses at the gene ends were 4 bases for V and 2 bases for J; bases not matched to a gene: 8. Per germline, CDR1 SGDLS and CDR2 YYNGEE. The CDR3, as DNA: TGTGCCAGCAGCCTAGGAGCTAGCGGGGTCACAGATACGCAGTATTTT. It encodes CASSLGASGVTDTQYF.

This clonotype was seen only a few times. The CDR3 region is CASSQGNTQYF. The CDR3 DNA follows: TGTGCCAGCAGCCAAGGCAATACGCAGTATTTT. The chain links TRBV4-2 to TRBJ2-3; D remains unclear. In germline, CDR1 is LGHNA, CDR2 YNFKEQ. This CDR3 region has 11 residues. V was clipped by 1 base and J by 7 bases, with 3 bases between them.

The CDR3 region is CASSTGLAGGRTDTQYF. As DNA, the CDR3 is TGTGCCAGCAGCACGGGACTAGCGGGGGGGCGCACAGATACGCAGTATTTT. This chain links TRBV5-5 with TRBJ2-3; 16 bases line up with TRBD2. Germline V lookup: CDR1 SGHKS, CDR2 YYEKEE (reference sequence). The CDR3 spans 17 residues. The V and J ends lost 4 bases and 1 base, in that order; junction bases with no gene match: 3.

There are many counts of this clonotype. The chain joins TRBV19 to TRBJ2-7, with D possibly matching TRBD2 (6 bases). The V and J ends lost 6 bases and 7 bases respectively, with 19 bases between them. CDR1 and CDR2 from the germline V gene are LNHDA and SQIVND (reference sequence). This CDR3 has 14 residues. CDR3 residues: CASRRGTQPGEQYF. The CDR3 DNA is TGTGCCAGTAGGCGGGGTACCCAACCGGGGGAGCAGTACTTC.

This clonotype was picked up many times. The V gene is TRBV6-1, the J gene TRBJ2-7; D not resolved. V lost 7 bases and J lost 3, with 10 bases in between. This CDR3 spans 12 amino acids. Germline V gene sequence: CDR1 MNHNS, CDR2 SASEGT. The CDR3 loop reads CASNPTGYEQYF. CDR3 DNA: TGTGCCAGCAACCCGACGGGCTACGAGCAGTACTTC.

This clonotype was observed at least ten times. The genes are TRBV19 and TRBJ2-2, with D possibly matching TRBD2 (5 bases). Germline-derived CDR1 and CDR2 are LNHDA and SQIVND (reference sequence). This CDR3 spans 16 amino acids. V was trimmed by 5 bases and J by 4 bases, leaving 17 bases between them. The CDR3 loop is CASSVRTGRRTGELFF. In DNA, the CDR3 is TGTGCCAGTAGTGTCAGGACTGGGCGCCGCACCGGGGAGCTGTTTTTT.

This clonotype came up many times. The chain links TRBV10-3 to TRBJ1-2, with 12 nucleotides matching TRBD1. The germline CDR1 and CDR2 sequences are ENHRY and SYGVKD. CDR3 size: 15 residues. V shed 6 bases and J 4 bases; nucleotides not matched to a gene: 6. The CDR3 nucleotides read TGTGCCATCAGACCGGGACAGGGGGCAGTCTATGGCTACACCTTC. This sequence encodes CAIRPGQGAVYGYTF.

This chain connects TRBV11-1 to TRBJ2-7; 9 bases are a match to TRBD2. CDR3 length equals 15 residues. Germline CDR1 reads SGHAT; CDR2 reads FQDESV (reference sequence). With 3 bases clipped from V and 3 bases from J, the junction kept 6 bases outside the gene matches. The CDR3, as DNA: TGTGCCAGCAGCTTTAGACTAGCGGTTAACTACGAGCAGTACTTC. Translated: CASSFRLAVNYEQYF. Full variable domain (outside the CDR3, taken from reference TRBV11-1 and TRBJ2-7): EAEVAQSPRYKITEKSQAVAFWCDPISGHATLYWYRQILGQGPELLVQFQDESVVDDSQLPKDRFSAERLKGVDSTLKIQPAELGDSAMYLCASSFRLAVNYEQYFGPGTRLTVT.

Ten or more counts support this clonotype. The junction does not match germline at one end; this may be a read error. This chain uses TRBV29-1 with TRBJ2-1; TRBD2 is a possible D gene (5 bases). The germline V gene encodes CDR1 SQVTM and CDR2 ANQGSEA. The CDR3 contains 9 residues. Written as DNA, the CDR3 is TGCAGCGCCCCGGAGGTAGTAGATTTC. The encoded protein is CSAPEVVDF.